This note documents a single T cell receptor beta chain sequence. The antigen is not known. The data are from a study of radiation and T cells in renal cell carcinoma. Specified treatment: 15 Gy SBRT to primary tumor, nephrectomy 4 weeks later. General study points: Without pretreatment biopsies, baseline tumor clonotype presence was undetermined.

Libraries were prepared by immunoSEQ multiplex PCR; TCRdb keeps only in-frame clonotypes and omits some of them. The sample carries around 16,000 clones, 64% recorded once. The CDR3 runs to 15 residues. Trimming removed 2 bases at V and 7 bases at J, with 13 bases between. In germline, CDR1 is SGHTS, CDR2 YDEGEE. This TCR was recovered from a woman in her seventies with renal cell carcinoma. The gene calls are TRBV5-8 and TRBJ1-6; D is perhaps TRBD1 (5 bases). This specimen consisted of tumor tissue, obtained from a patient whose treatment included radiotherapy and nephrectomy. CDR3: CASSFDSQENSPLHF. The DNA for the CDR3 is TGTGCCAGCAGCTTTGATTCACAGGAGAATTCACCCCTCCACTTT.